The source of this T cell receptor (beta chain) is a study of immune evolution from preneoplasia to lung adenocarcinoma. Study as a whole: HLA loss of heterozygosity: roughly 6.4% AIS, about 14% MIA, roughly 35% ADC, none AAH.

Sequencing was performed with immunoSEQ multiplex PCR; in TCRdb, only in-frame clones are kept and a portion is missing. The profile shows 8,000 to 9,500 clones, roughly 82% of them singletons. General study findings and limits: KRAS-mutant nodules had the highest T cell clonality. Later-stage lesions appeared to have more T cells, more diversity, less clonality.

This clone has a handful of counts. Antigen specificity is unknown. Germline lookup yields CDR1 MNHEY and CDR2 SMNVEV (reference sequence). V gave up 5 bases and J gave up 5 bases, with 15 bases separating them. The CDR3 loop spans 15 amino acids. The receptor was derived from a person between 65 and 79 years old with lung adenocarcinoma. The specimen was FFPE minimally invasive lung adenocarcinoma tissue. This chain joins TRBV27 and TRBJ2-2; no definite D call. CDR3 nucleotide sequence: TGTGCCAGCAGTCCCCCCCTAGGTAGTACCGGGGAGCTGTTTTTT. Translating it yields CASSPPLGSTGELFF.